This TCR beta chain was identified in a study of blood T cell repertoires in COVID-19. Study-wide background: Sample material is recorded as cDNA or gDNA derived from T cells, B-cell-depleted T cells, or PBMCs.

This CDR3 has 13 amino acids. Between the trimmed V and J ends, which lost 2 bases and 1 base, there was a span of 5 bases. Everyone who took part was roughly 18 to 89 years old, and they came from about 25 US areas. Assignments of participants to cohorts depended upon their own reported clinical history. Note on this clone: Within the sample, other DNA sequences also encode this same CDR3.

Original data processing: Reference gene primer amplification yielded estimated nucleated cell counts. Data came from immunoSEQ multiplex PCR; TCRdb stores just in-frame clones and leaves some out. That table is the source of V, J and clone size, and D and trimming were worked out from the DNA. The sample has about 240,000 clones, roughly four fifths seen once. The receptor comes from a woman aged 35 to 49 who had been exposed to COVID-19. This chain uses TRBV12-3 or TRBV12-4 with TRBJ1-1; D unclear. Material for sequencing was PBMCs or T cells enriched from blood (not recorded which). The CDR3 spells CASSLLRNTEAFF. In nucleotides, the CDR3 is TGTGCCAGCAGTTTACTCAGGAACACTGAAGCTTTCTTT.